This T cell receptor beta chain was retrieved from a study of blood T cell repertoires in COVID-19. The V segment lost 6 bases and the J segment 1 base; nucleotides outside the gene matches: 7. CDR1 and CDR2 (germline): MNHNY, SVGAGI (reference sequence). The CDR3 loop spans 15 amino acids. Measured with immunoSEQ multiplex PCR; TCRdb has only the in-frame clones, and not every one. The sample has under 500,000 clones; 85% to 90% are singletons. The chain uses TRBV6-6 and TRBJ2-7; 9 nucleotides match TRBD1. Material for sequencing was PBMCs or T cells enriched from blood (not recorded which). The receptor was derived from a man aged 25 to 40 who had recovered from COVID-19. CDR3 residues: CASSGRDRVSYEQYF. The DNA for the CDR3 is TGTGCCAGCAGCGGCCGGGACAGGGTTTCCTACGAGCAGTACTTC.